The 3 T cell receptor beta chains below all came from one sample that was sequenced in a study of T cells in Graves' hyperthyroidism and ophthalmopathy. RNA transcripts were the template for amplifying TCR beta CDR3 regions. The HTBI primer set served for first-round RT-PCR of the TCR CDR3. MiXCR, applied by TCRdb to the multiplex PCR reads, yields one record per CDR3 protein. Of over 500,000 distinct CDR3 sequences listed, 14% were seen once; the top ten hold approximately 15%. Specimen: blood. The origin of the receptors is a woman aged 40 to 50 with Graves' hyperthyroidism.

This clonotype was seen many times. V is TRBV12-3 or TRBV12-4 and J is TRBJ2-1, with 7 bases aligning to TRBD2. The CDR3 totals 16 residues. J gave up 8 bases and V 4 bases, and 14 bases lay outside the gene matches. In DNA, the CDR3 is TGTGCCAGCAGTTCCGGGACTACTAATCCATTCGATGAGCAGTTCTTC. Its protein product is CASSSGTTNPFDEQFF.

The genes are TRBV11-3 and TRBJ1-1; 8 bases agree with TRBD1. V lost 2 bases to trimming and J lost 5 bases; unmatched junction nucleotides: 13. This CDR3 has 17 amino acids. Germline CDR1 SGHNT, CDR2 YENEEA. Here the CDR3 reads CASSLPLPRRGQTEAFF. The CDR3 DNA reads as TGTGCCAGCAGCTTACCTCTCCCTCGCAGGGGGCAGACTGAAGCTTTCTTT.

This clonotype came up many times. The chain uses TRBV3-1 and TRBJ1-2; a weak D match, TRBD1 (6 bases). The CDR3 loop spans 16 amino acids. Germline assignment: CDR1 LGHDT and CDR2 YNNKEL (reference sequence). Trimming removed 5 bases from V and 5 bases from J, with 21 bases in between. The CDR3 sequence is CASSASKSGVFYGYTF. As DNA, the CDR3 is TGTGCCAGCAGCGCCTCGAAGTCAGGGGTGTTTTATGGCTACACCTTC.